Each of the 12 T cell receptor beta chains below was sequenced from the same sample in a study of shared clonotypes between healthy human individuals. Produced via immunoSEQ multiplex PCR; TCRdb's table is partial and in-frame only. Of 500,000 to 550,000 clones listed, approximately 94% are singletons. The specimen was naive CD4+ T cells sorted from blood. The subset is: CD45RA+ positively selected. The receptor source for this set is a young woman in good health.

V usage is TRBV28 and J usage is TRBJ2-2; perhaps D is TRBD1 or TRBD2 (5 bases each). The CDR3 has 14 amino acids. Germline lookup yields CDR1 MDHEN and CDR2 SYDVKM. V lost 6 bases, J lost 7 bases, and 15 bases lay in between. The CDR3 loop is CASRSGAAVGELFF. The DNA for the CDR3 is TGTGCCAGCAGGTCCGGGGCCGCGGTCGGGGAGCTGTTTTTT.

The chain is built from TRBV6-6 and TRBJ1-2; D remains ambiguous. V was pared by 0 bases and J by 4 bases, with 12 bases between. The CDR3 spans 15 residues. The germline CDR1 and CDR2 sequences are MNHNY and SVGAGI (reference sequence). The CDR3 region is CASSYSTVRPYGYTF. The DNA of the CDR3 is TGTGCCAGCAGTTACTCGACGGTTAGACCCTATGGCTACACCTTC.

The chain couples TRBV5-1 to TRBJ2-7; D is ambiguous. The CDR3 sequence is 15 residues long. Between the trimmed V and J ends, which lost 4 bases and 4 bases, there was a span of 18 bases. Germline V gene data show CDR1 as SGHRS and CDR2 as YFSETQ. The CDR3 region is CASSLDNPGYYEQYF. The DNA of the CDR3 is TGCGCCAGCAGCCTCGATAACCCTGGATATTACGAGCAGTACTTC.

The chain is built from TRBV6-4 and TRBJ1-1, with D possibly TRBD1 on 6 matching bases. The CDR3 sequence is 14 residues long. V lost 6 bases to trimming and J lost 4 bases, with 15 bases between them. Germline CDR1 MRHNA, CDR2 SNTAGT. Here the CDR3 reads CASREQGESTEAFF. DNA of the CDR3: TGTGCCAGCAGGGAACAGGGAGAGAGCACTGAAGCTTTCTTT.

The chain recombines TRBV18 with TRBJ2-7; D gene uncertain. The V end was cut by 6 bases, the J end by 0 bases, with 12 bases between. CDR1 and CDR2 from the germline V gene are KGHSH and LQKENI. The CDR3 consists of 14 residues. The CDR3 region has the DNA TGTGCCAGCTCCGCGGTTGGGAACTCCTACGAGCAGTACTTC. Residues: CASSAVGNSYEQYF.

The CDR3 is CASSYSGGADYGYTF. CDR3 sequence (DNA): TGTGCCAGCAGTTACTCCGGTGGGGCAGACTATGGCTACACCTTC. The genes are TRBV6-5 and TRBJ1-2; perhaps TRBD1 as D (5 bases). The CDR3 runs 15 residues. V lost 0 bases and J 3 bases, leaving 11 bases between the germline ends. The germline gives CDR1 MNHEY, CDR2 SVGAGI.

This chain joins TRBV6-5 and TRBJ2-7; no reliable D call. The CDR3 is 14 residues long. Germline V gives CDR1 MNHEY, CDR2 SVGAGI. Deletions cut 6 bases from V and 0 bases from J, with 12 bases between. This CDR3 is CASRTRRTSYEQYF. CDR3 DNA sequence: TGTGCCAGCAGAACACGACGGACCTCCTACGAGCAGTACTTC.

This clone was recorded once. Within the sample, other DNA sequences also encode this same CDR3. The genes are TRBV5-1 and TRBJ1-1, with TRBD1 matching 8 bases. CDR3 length equals 14 residues. Germline trimming cut 2 bases from V and 1 base from J; bases unmatched to any gene: 1. Germline V CDR1 and CDR2: SGHRS, YFSETQ. CDR3 coding DNA: TGCGCCAGCAGCTTTGGGACAGGGAACACTGAAGCTTTCTTT. Its protein product is CASSFGTGNTEAFF.

The V call is TRBV5-1, the J call TRBJ1-1; 7 bases line up with TRBD1. CDR1 SGHRS and CDR2 YFSETQ come from the germline V gene. This CDR3 has 15 residues. V lost 2 bases to trimming and J lost 4 bases; unmatched junction nucleotides: 8. The CDR3 bases are TGCGCCAGCAGCTTAGTCGACAGGGCGGGCACTGAAGCTTTCTTT. Its translation is CASSLVDRAGTEAFF.

This chain uses TRBV7-2 with TRBJ2-5; 10 bases align to TRBD2. After removal of 6 bases from V and 5 bases from J, the junction contained 9 bases not matched to a gene. CDR1 is SGHTA and CDR2 is FQGNSA in the germline V gene. The CDR3 runs to 15 residues. The CDR3 spells CASREREGRSETQYF. The CDR3 DNA reads as TGTGCCAGCAGGGAGCGGGAGGGCCGGAGTGAGACCCAGTACTTC.

The rearrangement uses TRBV16 and TRBJ1-2; D not resolved. CDR1 is KGHSY, CDR2 FQNENV, per germline. The V gene lost 0 bases and the J gene lost 1 base, with 9 bases spanning the gap. The length of the CDR3 is 15 residues. The DNA of the CDR3 is TGTGCCAGCAGCCAATCGTCGAGGGTTAACTATGGCTACACCTTC. Translating gives CASSQSSRVNYGYTF.

This clone was observed once. The genes are TRBV23-1 and TRBJ1-1, with D perhaps TRBD1 (5 bases). TRBV23-1 carries the ORF label, with uncertain function. The V end was cut by 0 bases, the J end by 3 bases, with 8 bases between. The CDR3 sequence is 14 residues long. CDR3 coding DNA: TGCGCCAGCAGTCAATCCACAGGCCACACTGAAGCTTTCTTT. The encoded protein is CASSQSTGHTEAFF.